This T cell receptor (beta chain) derives from a study of identical twins. From the 5' RACE reads, TCRdb called clonotypes with MiXCR, one entry per CDR3 protein. The sample consists of about 520,000 distinct CDR3 sequences, roughly a fifth of them appearing once. These data are also associated with another study on T cells expressing NK-cell markers.

Sequencing was performed on CD4+ T cells sorted from blood. The receptor's source is a woman younger than 30 in good health.

CDR3 amino acids: CASSLAGTSSGANVLTF. In DNA form, the CDR3 reads TGTGCCAGCAGCTTAGCCGGCACTAGCTCTGGGGCCAACGTCCTGACTTTC. The gene calls are TRBV7-9 and TRBJ2-6; D is perhaps TRBD2 (5 bases). Germline V gene lookup returns CDR1 SEHNR and CDR2 FQNEAQ (reference sequence). V was clipped by 0 bases and J by 0 bases, with 9 bases between them. This CDR3 has 17 amino acids.